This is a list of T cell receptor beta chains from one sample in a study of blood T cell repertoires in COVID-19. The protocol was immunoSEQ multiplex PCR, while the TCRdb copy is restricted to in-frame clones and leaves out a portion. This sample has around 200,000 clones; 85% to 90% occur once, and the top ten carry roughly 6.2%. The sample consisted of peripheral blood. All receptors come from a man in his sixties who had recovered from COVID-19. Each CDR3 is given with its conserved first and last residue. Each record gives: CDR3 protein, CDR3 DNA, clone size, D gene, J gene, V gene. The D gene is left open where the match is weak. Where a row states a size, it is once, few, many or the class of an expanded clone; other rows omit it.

CDR3aa: CASSPNAAQETQYF
CDR3nt: TGTGCCAGCTCACCGAATGCGGCCCAAGAGACCCAGTACTTC
abundance: -
d_gene: -
j_gene: TRBJ2-5
v_gene: TRBV18

CDR3aa: CASSLAHGRVETQYF
CDR3nt: TGTGCCAGCAGCTTAGCGCACGGCAGGGTCGAGACCCAGTACTTC
abundance: -
d_gene: -
j_gene: TRBJ2-5
v_gene: TRBV7-6

CDR3aa: CASSPSVGTTTGELFF
CDR3nt: TGTGCCAGCTCACCCTCGGTAGGGACTACCACCGGGGAGCTGTTTTTT
abundance: -
d_gene: TRBD2
j_gene: TRBJ2-2
v_gene: TRBV18

CDR3aa: CASSYGQGAPIEQFF
CDR3nt: TGTGCCAGCAGTTACGGGCAGGGGGCGCCTATTGAGCAGTTCTTC
abundance: -
d_gene: TRBD1
j_gene: TRBJ2-1
v_gene: TRBV6-8

CDR3aa: CAWSVLENTEAFF
CDR3nt: TGTGCCTGGAGTGTACTAGAGAACACTGAAGCTTTCTTT
abundance: -
d_gene: -
j_gene: TRBJ1-1
v_gene: TRBV30

CDR3aa: CASSLRGINTGNTIYF
CDR3nt: TGTGCCAGCAGCTTACGGGGGATAAATACTGGAAACACCATATATTTT
abundance: -
d_gene: -
j_gene: TRBJ1-3
v_gene: TRBV7-8

CDR3aa: CASSKDGTSGPTGHEQFF
CDR3nt: TGTGCCAGTAGTAAAGACGGGACTAGCGGTCCAACAGGCCATGAGCAGTTCTTC
abundance: -
d_gene: TRBD2
j_gene: TRBJ2-1
v_gene: TRBV19

CDR3aa: CASSLLAYNEQFF
CDR3nt: TGTGCCAGCAGTTTATTAGCGTACAATGAGCAGTTCTTC
abundance: few
d_gene: -
j_gene: TRBJ2-1
v_gene: TRBV12-3/TRBV12-4

CDR3aa: CASRWTGTTDTQYF
CDR3nt: TGTGCCAGCAGATGGACAGGGACCACAGATACGCAGTATTTT
abundance: -
d_gene: TRBD1
j_gene: TRBJ2-3
v_gene: TRBV25-1

CDR3aa: CASSGGQIYGYTF
CDR3nt: TGTGCCAGCTCAGGGGGACAAATCTATGGCTACACCTTC
abundance: -
d_gene: -
j_gene: TRBJ1-2
v_gene: TRBV18

CDR3aa: CASSAPEGYGYTF
CDR3nt: TGTGCCAGCAGTGCACCCGAGGGCTATGGCTACACCTTC
abundance: -
d_gene: -
j_gene: TRBJ1-2
v_gene: TRBV6-6

CDR3aa: CAISDTQGVLQETQYF
CDR3nt: TGTGCCATCAGCGATACCCAGGGGGTACTACAAGAGACCCAGTACTTC
abundance: -
d_gene: TRBD1
j_gene: TRBJ2-5
v_gene: TRBV10-3

CDR3aa: CATSDGQGNEKLFF
CDR3nt: TGTGCCACCAGTGACGGACAGGGGAATGAAAAACTGTTTTTT
abundance: -
d_gene: TRBD1
j_gene: TRBJ1-4
v_gene: TRBV24-1

CDR3aa: CASSWTSGGGEQFF
CDR3nt: TGTGCCAGCAGTTGGACTAGCGGGGGTGGTGAGCAGTTCTTC
abundance: many
d_gene: TRBD2
j_gene: TRBJ2-1
v_gene: TRBV2

CDR3aa: CASREGQGLDTQYF
CDR3nt: TGTGCCAGCAGGGAGGGACAGGGACTGGATACGCAGTATTTT
abundance: -
d_gene: TRBD1
j_gene: TRBJ2-3
v_gene: TRBV6-5